This TCR beta chain was recorded in a study of cytomegalovirus exposure and HLA in healthy donors. Findings and limits, study-wide: A classifier reportedly called cytomegalovirus status with high sensitivity and specificity. Fewer N-insertions (relative to the approximately 700-donor mean) were reportedly seen in an Asian-associated ancestry cluster in a later analysis. A later analysis showed TCR association rates differing by HLA locus, peaking at DRB1 and lowest at HLA-C. Analysis was performed later, and it showed HLA-associated TCR beta chains to be more clonally expanded than equally common others.

PCR was performed using 60 Vbeta and 13 Jbeta primers. Only in-frame clones appear in the TCRdb table, and some are missing; sequencing was by immunoSEQ multiplex PCR. The sample yields 65,000 to 80,000 clones, of which the top ten take up 4.6%. The V gene end was trimmed by 7 bases and the J gene end by 0 bases; junction bases not matched to a gene: 5. Germline assignment: CDR1 MNHEY and CDR2 SMNVEV (reference sequence). The CDR3 covers 15 residues. On this clone itself: Its antigen is not known.

The receptor was isolated from a man aged 25-45 years in good health and CMV-seronegative. This chain uses TRBV27 with TRBJ1-1; TRBD1 agrees at 10 bases. The specimen was PBMCs. Here the CDR3 reads CASTDGTGVNTEAFF. The DNA of the CDR3 is TGTGCCAGCACCGACGGGACAGGGGTGAACACTGAAGCTTTCTTT.